This T cell receptor beta chain was captured by sequencing in a study of T cell repertoires in cytomegalovirus infection (dated by TCRdb to 2018 to 2020). About the study as a whole: Recently identified HLA-C-restricted CMV epitopes, whose presentation resists viral immunomodulation, were targeted by peptide stimulations together with well-studied HLA-B-restricted epitopes. The HLA type of each donor mattered for the analysis, because public TCR beta signatures pointed to carriage of CMV infection along with the matching HLA type.

The paper as a whole reports these results and caveats: Carriers of CMV infection plus the relevant HLA type were discriminated by the cumulative frequency of public TCR beta family members in the study cohort and in an independent approximately 360-donor cohort. The ex vivo response was dominated by HLA-C-restricted CMV-specific TCR beta clonotypes, which also provided the single most frequent clonotype in two of eight donors.

Taken with the paper, the label for treatment or condition translates to: in vitro stimulation with specific CMV peptide epitopes to enrich CMV-specific T cells. For sequencing, an Illumina HiSeq 1500 was employed. TCRdb handled the public reads itself, with Q25 trimming in fastp and clone calling in MiXCR, and kept productive beta chains. Each CDR3 protein appears once, grouped with its most common genes and DNA. The sample profile shows 380,000 or so distinct CDR3 sequences; roughly 34% of them were found once. The leading ten clones occupy 13% of the sample. Note on this clonotype: There is no known antigen for this receptor. Base quality data are lacking; no much larger clone is found one base away.

The CDR3 contains 13 residues, cysteine and phenylalanine counted. Only the CDR3 region is kept as DNA, spanning 39 bases read in frame from base 1. Deletion took 6 bases off V and 5 bases off J, with a span of 13 bases between the germline ends. The sample was cultured PBMCs, taken from culture after CMV antigen stimulation. This sequence was found in a human donor in good health (CMV status not recorded). Some clones in this sample may be carry-over from other donors' samples. The rearranged segments are TRBV12-3 or TRBV12-4 and TRBJ2-5; the D gene cannot be named for sure. The sequenced DNA is TGTGCCAGCAGCTATGGGGAAGCCGAGACCCAGTACTTC. Translated, this is CASSYGEAETQYF.